Below are 16 T cell receptor beta chains sequenced from a single sample in a study of CD8+ T cells in alopecia areata. Extraction and reverse transcription of RNA yielded cDNA as the sequencing template. Clones were read by immunoSEQ multiplex PCR, and TCRdb kept only the in-frame ones, dropping some. The sample lists roughly 120,000 clones; roughly 50% were seen once. Described treatment: oral pan-JAK inhibitor, 5-10 mg twice daily. The material was CD8+ T cells sorted from blood, obtained at week 24, from a patient treated with tofacitinib. These TCRs come from a human donor with alopecia areata.

J is TRBJ2-5 and V is TRBV13; D remains unclear. This CDR3 has 13 amino acids. Trimming cost V 5 bases and J 0 bases, with 7 bases left between them. Germline values: CDR1 PRHDT, CDR2 FYEKMQ (reference sequence). The CDR3 DNA reads as TGTGCCAGCAGCGAGGCCTACCAAGAGACCCAGTACTTC. Encoded protein: CASSEAYQETQYF.

V gene TRBV7-9 combines with J gene TRBJ2-6; D not certain. The length of the CDR3 is 12 residues. Trimming removed 4 bases at V and 2 bases at J, with 0 bases between. The germline gives CDR1 SEHNR, CDR2 FQNEAQ (reference sequence). CDR3 sequence (DNA): TGTGCCAGCAGCTCTGGGGCCAACGTCCTGACTTTC. Amino acid sequence: CASSSGANVLTF.

The J gene is TRBJ2-2, the V gene TRBV4-1; D not certain. Trimming shortened V by 1 base and J by 6 bases, and 6 bases separated the two germline ends. The CDR3 is made up of 13 amino acids. Germline V lookup: CDR1 MGHRA, CDR2 YSYEKL. For the CDR3, the DNA is TGCGCCAGCAGCCAAGTTCAGGCCGGGGAGCTGTTTTTT. Protein product: CASSQVQAGELFF.

The genes are TRBV27 and TRBJ2-7; D possibly uses TRBD1 or TRBD2 (5 bases each). CDR3 length: 13 residues. Trimming removed 8 bases at V and 5 bases at J, with 16 bases between. CDR1 MNHEY and CDR2 SMNVEV come from the germline V gene (reference sequence). This CDR3 reads CASGVGAWDEQYF. Here the CDR3 DNA reads TGTGCCAGCGGGGTCGGGGCGTGGGACGAGCAGTACTTC.

This clone showed up just a few times. The rearrangement uses TRBV4-2 and TRBJ2-5; 9 bases are a match to TRBD2. J lost 5 bases, V lost 2 bases, and 6 bases had no gene match. Germline V lookup: CDR1 LGHNA, CDR2 YNFKEQ. The CDR3 loop spans 15 amino acids. For the CDR3, the DNA is TGTGCCAGCAGCCAACAGCGGGGGGAAGCTGAGACCCAGTACTTC. Translating gives CASSQQRGEAETQYF.

This clone showed up just once. The chain couples TRBV6-5 to TRBJ2-3; D not resolved. The germline V gene encodes CDR1 MNHEY and CDR2 SVGAGI. The CDR3 has 13 residues. With 4 bases removed from V and 6 bases from J, the gap between germline ends came to 11 bases. CDR3 sequence reads: CASSLSYPDTQYF. The CDR3 DNA sequence: TGTGCCAGCAGTTTATCTTACCCCGATACGCAGTATTTT.

This clone was seen a handful of times. V and J are TRBV16 and TRBJ2-1, with 9 bases identical to TRBD2. The CDR3 length is 17 residues. The ends lost 0 bases at V and 4 bases at J; junction bases unmatched: 7. Per germline, CDR1 KGHSY and CDR2 FQNENV. The CDR3 bases are TGTGCCAGCAGCCAATCTATGGCTAGCGGGGATTACAATGAGCAGTTCTTC. Protein sequence: CASSQSMASGDYNEQFF.

The chain is built from TRBV6-6 and TRBJ2-1; a weak D match, TRBD2 (5 bases). V lost 2 bases and J lost 6, with 8 bases in between. The CDR3 is made up of 13 amino acids. The V gene's germline CDR1 is MNHNY and CDR2 SVGAGI (reference sequence). The CDR3 nucleotides are TGTGCCAGCAGTTACGACCGGGGCAATGAGCAGTTCTTC. Translation: CASSYDRGNEQFF.

The chain joins TRBV7-9 to TRBJ2-3; TRBD1 aligns across 8 bases. From germline, CDR1 is SEHNR and CDR2 FQNEAQ (reference sequence). V was clipped by 4 bases and J by 2 bases; unmatched bases: 8. The length of the CDR3 is 16 residues. The DNA for the CDR3 is TGTGCCAGCAGCTCCCACGTGACAGGGGTCACAGATACGCAGTATTTT. Protein product: CASSSHVTGVTDTQYF.

The chain links TRBV6-6 to TRBJ2-1; 9 positions match TRBD2. J gave up 7 bases and V 5 bases, and 3 bases lay outside the gene matches. The CDR3 loop spans 13 amino acids. CDR1 and CDR2 (germline): MNHNY, SVGAGI (reference sequence). CDR3 in DNA: TGTGCCAGCAGTGGACTAGCGAGGAATGAGCAGTTCTTC. It encodes CASSGLARNEQFF.

This clone has more than one count but fewer than ten. V is TRBV29-1 and J is TRBJ2-7; no definite D call. The CDR3 extends over 12 amino acids. V was trimmed by 4 bases and J by 2 bases, leaving 9 bases between them. CDR1 is SQVTM, CDR2 ANQGSEA, per germline. The DNA for the CDR3 is TGCAGCGTTGTGATCGTACCCTACGAGCAGTACTTC. Translation: CSVVIVPYEQYF.

This sequence joins TRBV5-1 and TRBJ1-4; 7 bases match TRBD1. The V and J ends lost 4 bases and 5 bases, in that order; junction bases with no gene match: 8. Looked up from germline, CDR1 is SGHRS and CDR2 is YFSETQ. The CDR3 has 15 amino acids. CDR3 coding DNA: TGCGCCAGCAGCAAAACGGGACAGCAGAATGAAAAACTGTTTTTT. It specifies CASSKTGQQNEKLFF.

Remarks on this clone: The conserved phenylalanine or tryptophan is not found at the CDR3 terminus, so this likely reflects a read error. V and J are TRBV29-1 and TRBJ1-2; TRBD1 agrees at 8 bases. The CDR3 contains 12 residues. The trim removed 7 bases at V and 6 bases at J, leaving 7 bases unmatched. Germline V gene lookup returns CDR1 SQVTM and CDR2 ANQGSEA. The CDR3 nucleotides are TGCAGCGGCGAAGGACAGGGCGATGGCTACACCCTC. It specifies CSGEGQGDGYTL.

J is TRBJ2-5 and V is TRBV19; no firm D call. This CDR3 has 13 amino acids. V was shortened by 2 bases and J by 4 bases, with 8 bases between the two germline ends. The germline CDR1 and CDR2 sequences are LNHDA and SQIVND (reference sequence). The CDR3 protein is CASSITTGETQYF. CDR3 nucleotide sequence: TGTGCCAGTAGTATAACGACGGGAGAGACCCAGTACTTC.

The chain combines TRBV7-8 with TRBJ2-7, with TRBD2 as a possible D gene (5 bases). The CDR3 length is 14 residues. V shed 0 bases and J shed 6 bases, with 12 bases lying between them. Germline loops: CDR1 SGHVS, CDR2 FQNEAQ. The CDR3 DNA reads as TGTGCCAGCAGCTTAGCGCCAGAGGGCGGCGAGCAGTACTTC. Its protein product is CASSLAPEGGEQYF.

This chain uses TRBV7-9 with TRBJ1-1, with 8 nucleotides matching TRBD1. Trimming took 4 bases from V and 1 from J; bases not matched to a gene: 8. The CDR3 sequence is 16 residues long. Germline V gene sequence: CDR1 SEHNR, CDR2 FQNEAQ (reference sequence). The CDR3 sequence is CASSSDRARRNTEAFF. As DNA, the CDR3 is TGTGCCAGCAGCTCGGACAGGGCTAGGCGGAACACTGAAGCTTTCTTT.